Presented here are 26 T cell receptor beta chains from one specimen sequenced in a study of identifying expanded T cells in peripheral blood. This table comes from immunoSEQ multiplex PCR, and its TCRdb copy is limited to in-frame clones, with some not included. The sample includes around 94,000 clones, approximately 85% of them seen just once. The sample taken for sequencing was blood. Receptor source: a person between 18 and 70 years old in good health.

V usage is TRBV29-1 and J usage is TRBJ1-5, with a tentative D call TRBD1 (6 bases). Germline loops: CDR1 SQVTM, CDR2 ANQGSEA. The CDR3 extends over 12 amino acids. V was clipped by 5 bases and J by 3 bases, with 8 bases between them. CDR3 sequence: CSVRDTNQPQHF. Here the CDR3 DNA reads TGCAGCGTTCGGGACACCAATCAGCCCCAGCATTTT.

The rearrangement links TRBV28 to TRBJ1-2, with unresolved D. CDR1 is MDHEN, CDR2 SYDVKM, per germline. The CDR3 totals 13 residues. Trimming took 7 bases from V and 1 from J, leaving 10 bases between them. The CDR3 sequence: CASNAWGNYGYTF. DNA for the CDR3: TGTGCCAGCAATGCATGGGGTAACTATGGCTACACCTTC.

This rearrangement joins TRBV30 to TRBJ1-4; the D is unclear. This CDR3 spans 15 amino acids. V dropped 1 base and J dropped 7 bases, with 16 bases sitting between them. From germline, CDR1 is GTSNPN and CDR2 SVGIG (reference sequence). The chain's CDR3 is CAWSAPGKRGEKLFF. The DNA for the CDR3 is TGTGCCTGGAGTGCCCCAGGTAAGCGGGGTGAAAAACTGTTTTTT.

This clone was counted a few times. The CDR3 sequence: CASTWSQETQYF. DNA for the CDR3: TGTGCCTCAACGTGGTCCCAAGAGACCCAGTACTTC. This chain uses TRBV6-5 with TRBJ2-5; D gene unclear. Germline CDR1 MNHEY, CDR2 SVGAGI. Trimming pared 11 bases from V and 1 base from J, leaving 11 bases between. There are 12 residues in the CDR3.

The chain carries TRBV7-3 and TRBJ2-7, with 8 nucleotides matching TRBD2. Trimming removed 0 bases from V and 3 bases from J; junction bases left unmatched: 4. The CDR3 covers 15 residues. CDR1 SGHTA and CDR2 FQGTGA come from the germline V gene. The CDR3 DNA reads as TGTGCCAGCAGCTTAACTAGCGGGGCCTACTACGAGCAGTACTTC. It is translated as CASSLTSGAYYEQYF. The variable domain in full, with the rest retrieved from reference TRBV7-3 and TRBJ2-7, is GAGVSQTPSNKVTEKGKYVELRCDPISGHTALYWYRQSLGQGPEFLIYFQGTGAADDSGLPNDRFFAVRPEGSVSTLKIQRTERGDSAVYLCASSLTSGAYYEQYFGPGTRLTVT.

The rearrangement joins TRBV6-6 to TRBJ2-3, with D possibly matching TRBD2 (6 bases). The CDR3 length is 14 residues. Trimming took off 6 bases at V and 4 bases at J, with 14 bases between the two ends. From germline, CDR1 is MNHNY and CDR2 SVGAGI (reference sequence). The chain's CDR3 is CASSRFGRADTQYF. For the CDR3, the DNA is TGTGCCAGCAGCCGATTCGGGAGAGCAGATACGCAGTATTTT.

The chain combines TRBV29-1 with TRBJ2-7, with TRBD1 matching over 10 bases. Germline CDR1 and CDR2: SQVTM and ANQGSEA. The CDR3 loop spans 13 amino acids. Unmatched junction bases numbered 5, after V lost 6 bases and J lost 3 bases. The CDR3 nucleotides read TGCAGCGTGACAGGGGGCGAACTCTACGAGCAGTACTTC. Protein: CSVTGGELYEQYF.

The sample holds one count of this clone. V and J are TRBV30 and TRBJ1-5; D not resolved. V was clipped by 2 bases and J by 7 bases, with 12 bases between them. Germline V CDR1 and CDR2: GTSNPN, SVGIG (reference sequence). This CDR3 has 13 residues. The CDR3 loop is CAWSPTTQQPQHF. As DNA, the CDR3 is TGTGCCTGGAGTCCTACTACCCAACAGCCCCAGCATTTT.

The V call is TRBV30, the J call TRBJ1-2; tentatively, D is TRBD1 (6 bases). Trimming pared 4 bases from V and 8 bases from J, leaving 14 bases between. Germline loops: CDR1 GTSNPN, CDR2 SVGIG (reference sequence). CDR3 length equals 12 residues. CDR3 amino acids: CAWNRQVRGYTF. The CDR3 nucleotides are TGTGCCTGGAACAGACAGGTTCGCGGCTACACCTTC.

The V gene is TRBV4-3, the J gene TRBJ1-4; D not certain. The length of the CDR3 is 21 residues. Trimming removed 0 bases from V and 0 bases from J, with 23 bases in between. Germline CDR1 and CDR2: LGHNA and YSLEER. The CDR3 protein is CASSQEFRQPEMIATNEKLFF. CDR3 bases: TGCGCCAGCAGCCAAGAATTCAGACAACCGGAGATGATTGCAACTAATGAAAAACTGTTTTTT.

The V and J genes are TRBV11-2 and TRBJ2-1; the D gene is possibly TRBD1 (5 bases). CDR3 size: 17 residues. The germline CDR1 and CDR2 sequences are SGHAT and FQNNGV. Trimming removed 2 bases from V and 8 bases from J, with 22 bases in between. The CDR3 spells CASSLKRWTNEFDEQFF. CDR3 DNA: TGTGCCAGCAGCTTAAAACGATGGACAAACGAATTCGATGAGCAGTTCTTC.

Only one count was recorded for this clone. V and J are TRBV5-5 and TRBJ1-2; TRBD1 matches 7 bases. The CDR3 runs 16 residues. Germline V gene sequence: CDR1 SGHKS, CDR2 YYEKEE (reference sequence). V lost 5 bases to trimming and J lost 4 bases; unmatched junction nucleotides: 14. The CDR3 DNA reads TGTGCCAGCAGAGAAAGAACAGGGGTCCAAGGCTATGGCTACACCTTC. This codes for CASRERTGVQGYGYTF.

V gene TRBV5-4 combines with J gene TRBJ1-3; D unresolved. V lost 4 bases and J lost 2, with 10 bases in between. CDR1 SGHNT and CDR2 YYREEE come from the germline V gene (reference sequence). This CDR3 is 14 amino acids long. In DNA, the CDR3 is TGTGCCAGCAGCCCGGACGGACCTGGAAACACCATATATTTT. This gives the protein CASSPDGPGNTIYF.

This chain links TRBV6-1 with TRBJ1-2; D remains unclear. Per the germline V gene, CDR1 is MNHNS and CDR2 is SASEGT. Trimming cost V 7 bases and J 1 base, with 7 bases left between them. CDR3 size: 12 residues. CDR3 protein: CASTGLNYGYTF. The CDR3 DNA reads TGTGCCAGCACAGGTCTTAACTATGGCTACACCTTC.

This chain links TRBV6-5 with TRBJ1-2; D not resolved. With 7 bases removed from V and 1 base from J, the gap between germline ends came to 7 bases. The CDR3 totals 12 residues. In germline, CDR1 is MNHEY, CDR2 SVGAGI. The CDR3: CASTHRNYGYTF. The DNA of the CDR3 is TGTGCCAGCACCCATCGTAACTATGGCTACACCTTC.

The rearrangement uses TRBV19 and TRBJ1-1; no clear D. The germline V and J ends were trimmed by 7 bases and 3 bases, with 9 bases remaining between them. CDR3 length equals 12 residues. Germline CDR1 LNHDA, CDR2 SQIVND (reference sequence). The CDR3 DNA is TGTGCCAGTATTGGAGTCTACACTGAAGCTTTCTTT. It translates to CASIGVYTEAFF.

V usage is TRBV5-1 and J usage is TRBJ2-2; the D gene is possibly TRBD1 (5 bases). This CDR3 has 15 residues. Trimming left V 3 bases short and J 6 bases short, with 15 bases between. Germline values: CDR1 SGHRS, CDR2 YFSETQ. CDR3 in amino acids: CASSSDPGMAGELFF. In DNA, the CDR3 is TGCGCCAGCAGCTCAGACCCAGGGATGGCCGGGGAGCTGTTTTTT.

This rearrangement joins TRBV19 to TRBJ1-1; D unresolved. The length of the CDR3 is 14 residues. Germline lookup yields CDR1 LNHDA and CDR2 SQIVND (reference sequence). V dropped 4 bases and J dropped 4 bases, with 13 bases sitting between them. The CDR3 here is CASSKSPGRTEAFF. In nucleotides, the CDR3 is TGTGCCAGTAGTAAATCCCCAGGCCGCACTGAAGCTTTCTTT. Full variable domain (missing parts from reference TRBV19 and TRBJ1-1): DGGITQSPKYLFRKEGQNVTLSCEQNLNHDAMYWYRQDPGQGLRLIYYSQIVNDFQKGDIAEGYSVSREKKESFPLTVTSAQKNPTAFYLCASSKSPGRTEAFFGQGTRLTVV.

J is TRBJ2-5 and V is TRBV7-2, with TRBD1 matching 9 bases. Germline values: CDR1 SGHTA, CDR2 FQGNSA. The CDR3 runs 14 residues. The junction had 11 bases not matched to a gene; V was cut back by 4 bases and J by 11 bases. As DNA, the CDR3 is TGTGCCAGCAGCTCGCGGGTTACAGGGGGCACACAGTACTTC. This encodes CASSSRVTGGTQYF.

V is TRBV9 and J is TRBJ2-5; no clear D gene. Judging by the DNA end, TRBJ2-7 fits better; the J call may be wrong. The germline gives CDR1 SGDLS, CDR2 YYNGEE. The CDR3 extends over 14 amino acids. The CDR3 DNA follows: TGTGCCAGCAGCCTCCAAGGAGTATCCTACGAGCAGTACTTC. Amino acids: CASSLQGVSYEQYF.

This chain links TRBV29-1 with TRBJ1-2; 9 bases line up with TRBD1. This CDR3 is built from 13 residues. After removal of 7 bases from V and 10 bases from J, the junction contained 13 bases not matched to a gene. CDR1 SQVTM and CDR2 ANQGSEA come from the germline V gene. DNA for the CDR3: TGCAGCGGAAAACAGGGGGCGGGTGGGGACTACACCTTC. This translates into CSGKQGAGGDYTF.

The V gene is TRBV9, the J gene TRBJ1-2; D is perhaps TRBD1 (6 bases). This CDR3 comprises 17 residues. CDR1 is SGDLS and CDR2 is YYNGEE in the germline V gene. V gave up 4 bases and J gave up 7 bases, with 26 bases separating them. In DNA, the CDR3 is TGTGCCAGCAGCCCCGGCTTATTAAGAGCGGGGGCCGCTGGCTACACCTTC. Translating it yields CASSPGLLRAGAAGYTF.

This clone turned up a few times. Written as DNA, the CDR3 is TGTGCCTGGAGCCCAGTCGGTCGCGGCTACACCTTC. It translates to CAWSPVGRGYTF. The chain has TRBV30 and TRBJ1-2; D ambiguous. Between the trimmed V and J ends, which lost 3 bases and 8 bases, there was a span of 13 bases. CDR3 length: 12 residues. CDR1 and CDR2 from the germline V gene are GTSNPN and SVGIG (reference sequence). Supplemented by reference TRBV30 and TRBJ1-2, the full variable domain reads SQTIHQWPATLVQPVGSPLSLECTVEGTSNPNLYWYRQAAGRGLQLLFYSVGIGQISSEVPQNLSASRPQDRQFILSSKKLLLSDSGFYLCAWSPVGRGYTFGSGTRLTVV.

The V gene is TRBV5-4, the J gene TRBJ1-2; D may be TRBD1 (5 bases). Germline CDR1 SGHNT, CDR2 YYREEE (reference sequence). The V gene lost 4 bases and the J gene lost 4 bases, with 14 bases spanning the gap. This CDR3 is built from 14 residues. The CDR3 DNA reads as TGTGCCAGCAGCCTCCCAGGGAGGGCCTATGGCTACACCTTC. It codes for CASSLPGRAYGYTF.

The V gene is TRBV19, the J gene TRBJ1-3; 8 bases match TRBD1. The V gene's germline CDR1 is LNHDA and CDR2 SQIVND (reference sequence). The CDR3 is 14 residues long. With 7 bases clipped from V and 0 bases from J, the junction kept 2 bases outside the gene matches. The chain's CDR3 is CASIDRGSGNTIYF. The CDR3 coding sequence is TGTGCCAGTATTGACAGGGGCTCTGGAAACACCATATATTTT.

The chain recombines TRBV9 with TRBJ1-2, with 9 nucleotides matching TRBD1. There are 17 residues in the CDR3. Germline CDR1 SGDLS, CDR2 YYNGEE. V was clipped by 3 bases and J by 0 bases; unmatched bases: 9. CDR3 bases: TGTGCCAGCAGCGGGACTGGGACAGGGAAATCTAACTATGGCTACACCTTC. The encoded protein is CASSGTGTGKSNYGYTF.